The clone carrying this T cell receptor beta chain was observed a few times. The antigen is not known. The CDR3 sequence is 14 residues long. Germline CDR1 reads MNHEY; CDR2 reads SMNVEV (reference sequence). V lost 6 bases and J 2 bases, leaving 14 bases between the germline ends. The data originate from a study of T-cell reconstitution after alpha-beta-depleted transplantation in children. Study-level points and caveats: Surviving recipient T cells and thymic progenitors underlay high day-60 TCRbeta diversity in some patients. Approximately two months post-transplant, alpha-beta T cells reportedly originated from several hundred expanded graft clones. T-cell numbers and diversity one year post-transplant derived largely from freshly generated T cells.

Library preparation (for TCRbeta) was performed with unique molecular identifiers. TCRdb itself ran the PCR reads through MiXCR, one entry per CDR3 protein. The table shows approximately 99,000 distinct CDR3 sequences, with approximately 6.4% occurring only once. The V call is TRBV27, the J call TRBJ2-7; no definite D call. This clonotype was sampled from a male patient between 2 and 10 years old who had a stem cell transplant for acute lymphoblastic leukemia, so the T cells may come from the graft donor. Sequenced material: PBMCs, mostly from graft donor cells, taken 360 days after TCRalphabeta/CD19-depleted stem cell transplant. CDR3 DNA sequence: TGTGCCAGCAGCCCCCAGGCGCCGCCCTACGAGCAGTACTTC. As protein: CASSPQAPPYEQYF.